The 15 T cell receptor beta chains given below trace back to one sample, sequenced in a study of post-analysis software for immune sequencing data. Study-wide results and caveats: Relative to controls, patients had about five TRBV segments at higher frequency, with TRBV5-6, TRBV5-1 and TRBV20-1 among these.

Unique molecular identifiers were built into the TCR beta cDNA libraries. TCRdb analysed the PCR reads with MiXCR anew, one entry per CDR3 protein. The top ten hold approximately 0.6% of the sample, which has fewer than 850,000 distinct CDR3 sequences, 25% to 30% seen once. No antigen has been assigned to these receptors. Source material: blood. Receptors were obtained from a girl aged 5-17 years with multiple sclerosis.

The rearrangement joins TRBV7-2 to TRBJ1-5; 7 nucleotides match TRBD1. The J segment lost 0 bases and the V segment lost 8 bases, leaving 7 bases of the junction unmatched. Germline lookup yields CDR1 SGHTA and CDR2 FQGNSA. This CDR3 comprises 15 residues. CDR3 nucleotides: TGTGCCAGCCGCCGGGACAGCCATAGCAATCAGCCCCAGCATTTT. Its protein is CASRRDSHSNQPQHF.

This clonotype was found a few times. The V gene is TRBV20-1, the J gene TRBJ1-5, with a possible D match to TRBD1 (5 bases). Germline CDR1 and CDR2: DFQATT and SNEGSKA (reference sequence). Trimming took off 5 bases at V and 1 base at J, with 12 bases between the two ends. The CDR3 extends over 14 amino acids. CDR3 amino acids: CSALSQGSNQPQHF. CDR3 DNA: TGCAGTGCTTTATCCCAGGGAAGCAATCAGCCCCAGCATTTT.

The chain couples TRBV6-5 to TRBJ2-7; 7 nucleotides align to TRBD2. Looked up from germline, CDR1 is MNHEY and CDR2 is SVGAGI. The CDR3 consists of 14 residues. With 5 bases clipped from V and 6 bases from J, the junction kept 10 bases outside the gene matches. The CDR3 loop is CASSDFPAGSEQYF. In DNA, the CDR3 is TGTGCCAGCAGTGACTTTCCAGCGGGAAGCGAGCAGTACTTC.

The chain couples TRBV12-3 or TRBV12-4 to TRBJ2-1, with 8 bases aligning to TRBD1. CDR3 length: 15 amino acids. V lost 4 bases to trimming and J lost 4 bases; unmatched junction nucleotides: 6. The CDR3 DNA is TGTGCCAGCAGTTCTGGGGGACAGGCTTACAATGAGCAGTTCTTC. Residues: CASSSGGQAYNEQFF.

This clonotype appeared a few times. J is TRBJ2-7 and V is TRBV28; possibly TRBD2 for D (5 bases). CDR1 is MDHEN and CDR2 is SYDVKM in the germline V gene. Deletions cut 7 bases from V and 2 bases from J, with 15 bases between. This CDR3 contains 14 residues. CDR3 loop: CASKRSSGTYEQYF. Here the CDR3 DNA reads TGTGCCAGCAAGAGGTCCAGCGGCACCTACGAGCAGTACTTC.

This clonotype appeared a few times. V usage is TRBV11-2 and J usage is TRBJ2-7, with D possibly TRBD2 on 5 matching bases. The germline gives CDR1 SGHAT, CDR2 FQNNGV. The V end lost 8 bases, the J end lost 0 bases, and 14 bases lay between the germline ends. The CDR3 spans 14 residues. CDR3 sequence reads: CASRGWRDSYEQYF. In DNA, the CDR3 is TGTGCCAGCCGAGGGTGGCGTGACTCCTACGAGCAGTACTTC.

This clonotype was recorded many times. This rearrangement joins TRBV7-6 to TRBJ2-1; TRBD2 agrees at 9 bases. The CDR3 has 15 amino acids. Germline assignment: CDR1 SGHVS and CDR2 FNYEAQ. With V trimmed by 0 bases and J by 4 bases, 1 base remained unmatched. DNA for the CDR3: TGTGCCAGCAGCTTAGCCCTAGCGGGGTACAATGAGCAGTTCTTC. It specifies CASSLALAGYNEQFF.

The table lists this clonotype with a few counts. The chain has TRBV4-3 and TRBJ2-2; 13 bases are shared with TRBD2. This CDR3 is built from 18 residues. From germline, CDR1 is LGHNA and CDR2 YSLEER. Losses at the gene ends were 1 base for V and 0 bases for J; bases not matched to a gene: 2. In DNA form, the CDR3 reads TGCGCCAGCAGCCAAGGGGGACTAGCGGGACCGAACACCGGGGAGCTGTTTTTT. Translating gives CASSQGGLAGPNTGELFF.

This chain links TRBV28 with TRBJ1-6; D remains ambiguous. In germline, CDR1 is MDHEN, CDR2 SYDVKM. The CDR3 consists of 13 residues. Trimming stripped 5 bases from V and 8 bases from J, with 10 bases between. In DNA form, the CDR3 reads TGTGCCAGCAGTGGCCTCAATGATTCACCCCTCCACTTT. It specifies CASSGLNDSPLHF.

This clonotype has more than one count but fewer than ten. The chain has TRBV29-1 and TRBJ1-1, with a weak D call TRBD1 (5 bases). Trimming took 5 bases from V and 3 from J, leaving 13 bases between them. The CDR3 is 13 residues long. CDR1 SQVTM and CDR2 ANQGSEA come from the germline V gene. Written as DNA, the CDR3 is TGCAGCGTTACTGCGGGGGGGGACACTGAAGCTTTCTTT. Its translation: CSVTAGGDTEAFF.

This chain joins TRBV20-1 and TRBJ1-5; D is perhaps TRBD1 (5 bases). Germline V gives CDR1 DFQATT, CDR2 SNEGSKA (reference sequence). With 6 bases removed from V and 4 bases from J, the gap between germline ends came to 13 bases. The CDR3 has 13 amino acids. The CDR3 spells CSATGTLNQPQHF. DNA of the CDR3: TGCAGTGCGACCGGGACTTTGAATCAGCCCCAGCATTTT.

The chain employs TRBV3-1 and TRBJ1-6; D uncertain. The CDR3 covers 14 residues. V was trimmed by 3 bases and J by 8 bases, leaving 11 bases between them. Germline-derived CDR1 and CDR2 are LGHDT and YNNKEL (reference sequence). The DNA of the CDR3 is TGTGCCAGCAGCCACCTTCTAATGGATTCACCCCTCCACTTT. This encodes CASSHLLMDSPLHF.

This clonotype was observed at least ten times. The V gene is TRBV20-1, the J gene TRBJ2-1; either TRBD1 or TRBD2 may supply D (5 bases each). From germline, CDR1 is DFQATT and CDR2 SNEGSKA (reference sequence). The V gene lost 4 bases and the J gene lost 3 bases, with 13 bases spanning the gap. The CDR3 is 14 amino acids. The CDR3: CSATRDGNYNEQFF. The CDR3 nucleotides are TGCAGTGCTACCCGGGACGGGAACTACAATGAGCAGTTCTTC.

The rearrangement uses TRBV4-2 and TRBJ2-2; 9 bases align to TRBD1. V lost 4 bases, J lost 4 bases, and 4 bases stayed unmatched. The CDR3 consists of 15 residues. Germline-derived CDR1 and CDR2 are LGHNA and YNFKEQ. The CDR3 DNA follows: TGTGCCAGCAGCCCCGACAGGGGGGCCACCGGGGAGCTGTTTTTT. The encoded protein is CASSPDRGATGELFF.

V and J are TRBV11-3 and TRBJ2-1; TRBD2 matches at 8 bases. The V segment lost 4 bases and the J segment 10 bases; nucleotides outside the gene matches: 9. CDR3 size: 14 residues. Germline V gives CDR1 SGHNT, CDR2 YENEEA. Here the CDR3 reads CASSSLRGAGEQFF. The CDR3 bases are TGTGCCAGCAGCTCCCTGCGGGGGGCAGGGGAGCAGTTCTTC.